The clone carrying this T cell receptor beta chain appeared once. Its antigen is unidentified. With V trimmed by 2 bases and J by 6 bases, 2 bases remained unmatched. The CDR3 has 15 residues. Germline values: CDR1 MNHEY, CDR2 SMNVEV (reference sequence). These data are taken from a study of CD8 T cells in acute hepatitis C reinfection. Documented time point: naive CD8 control sorted from an acute-time-point sample. Acute primary HCV meant a new positive RNA or antibody result following a negative test within 24 weeks. Findings and limits, study-wide: No group differed significantly in the high NS3-1073 repertoire diversity. Preferential TRBV04 and TRBV06 usage appeared in all groups and was not explained by the naive pool. A V04-02/J02-02 clonotype was among more than 10 public ones, independent of outcome.

The assay was immunoSEQ multiplex PCR, and TCRdb's table has in-frame clones only and misses some. The sample has about 38,000 clones, approximately 90% seen once. Sequencing was performed on naive CD8+ T cells from PBMCs. This clonotype was sampled from a man younger than 40 with chronic hepatitis C. J is TRBJ2-1 and V is TRBV27, with TRBD1 matching over 12 bases. CDR3 DNA: TGTGCCAGCAGTTTAGGGACAGGGGGCGCCAATGAGCAGTTCTTC. Translating gives CASSLGTGGANEQFF.